These 25 T cell receptor beta chains were sequenced from one sample in a study of beta chain features in type 1 diabetes. The investigators reverse transcribed all of the isolated RNA, so they sequenced expressed TCRB transcripts. The protocol was immunoSEQ multiplex PCR, while the TCRdb copy is restricted to in-frame clones and leaves out a portion. There are about 150,000 clones in the sample; roughly 9.1% occur only once, and 2% to 2.5% lies in the top ten. Sequenced input: central memory CD4+ T cells from blood. These receptors all come from a woman aged 18-29 years in good health.

In this sample, this clone turned up a few times. The chain is built from TRBV29-1 and TRBJ1-1; 8 bases map to TRBD1. J was trimmed by 5 bases and V by 6 bases; bases with no gene match: 8. The CDR3 loop spans 13 amino acids. The germline V gene encodes CDR1 SQVTM and CDR2 ANQGSEA. This chain's CDR3 is CSVGDTGGTEAFF. CDR3 nucleotides: TGCAGCGTCGGAGATACAGGGGGGACTGAAGCTTTCTTT.

This clone was recorded many times. V gene TRBV30 combines with J gene TRBJ1-5; tentatively, D is TRBD1 (5 bases). The germline V and J ends were trimmed by 2 bases and 1 base, with 15 bases remaining between them. The CDR3 contains 16 residues. Germline CDR1 and CDR2: GTSNPN and SVGIG (reference sequence). The chain's CDR3 is CAWSKQDFVSNQPQHF. The CDR3, as DNA: TGTGCCTGGAGTAAACAGGATTTTGTGAGCAATCAGCCCCAGCATTTT.

The rearrangement uses TRBV7-8 and TRBJ2-6, with a tentative D call TRBD2 (5 bases). Germline V gene sequence: CDR1 SGHVS, CDR2 FQNEAQ. The CDR3 is 12 residues long. The V end was cut by 1 base, the J end by 16 bases, with 11 bases between. In DNA, the CDR3 is TGTGCCAGCAGCTTAGACCGAGGGCTTCTGACTTTC. This sequence encodes CASSLDRGLLTF.

V and J are TRBV30 and TRBJ2-5; 7 bases line up with TRBD2. The CDR3 spans 16 residues. Germline V gives CDR1 GTSNPN, CDR2 SVGIG (reference sequence). Trimming at V came to 0 bases and at J to 5 bases, leaving 12 bases not matched to a gene. CDR3 nucleotide sequence: TGTGCCTGGAGTGTAGGAACGCCCGGGAGGATGGAGACCCAGTACTTC. It is translated as CAWSVGTPGRMETQYF.

The chain combines TRBV11-3 with TRBJ2-1; 7 bases are a match to TRBD2. Germline V lookup: CDR1 SGHNT, CDR2 YENEEA. V was clipped by 7 bases and J by 12 bases; unmatched bases: 12. The CDR3 is made up of 13 amino acids. CDR3 loop: CASKASGLTGQFF. As DNA, the CDR3 is TGTGCCAGCAAGGCTAGCGGTCTAACAGGGCAGTTCTTC.

This clone came up a few times. V and J are TRBV11-2 and TRBJ2-1; D is undetermined. Trimming stripped 0 bases from V and 9 bases from J, with 15 bases between. Looked up from germline, CDR1 is SGHAT and CDR2 is FQNNGV. The CDR3 length is 15 residues. CDR3 in amino acids: CASSLDIVLRPEQFF. The CDR3 DNA reads as TGTGCCAGCAGCTTAGATATAGTCCTCAGGCCTGAGCAGTTCTTC.

The J gene is TRBJ2-7, the V gene TRBV7-6, with 12 bases identical to TRBD1. This CDR3 has 18 amino acids. V lost 3 bases, J lost 5 bases, and 14 bases stayed unmatched. Looked up from germline, CDR1 is SGHVS and CDR2 is FNYEAQ. Here the CDR3 DNA reads TGTGCCAGCAGCTTCGGGGGCTGGGGGACAGGGGGCGGCGACGAGCAGTACTTC. Protein: CASSFGGWGTGGGDEQYF.

This clone was seen a handful of times. This chain links TRBV7-3 with TRBJ2-5; 8 positions match TRBD1. The CDR3 consists of 14 residues. The V segment lost 5 bases and the J segment 4 bases; nucleotides outside the gene matches: 6. The V gene's germline CDR1 is SGHTA and CDR2 FQGTGA. The CDR3 coding sequence is TGTGCCAGCAGCGTACAGGGGGTAGGAGAGACCCAGTACTTC. Protein: CASSVQGVGETQYF.

This chain uses TRBV5-4 with TRBJ2-5; 7 bases are a match to TRBD1. Unmatched junction bases numbered 5, after V lost 0 bases and J lost 6 bases. In germline, CDR1 is SGHNT, CDR2 YYREEE (reference sequence). This CDR3 spans 14 amino acids. CDR3 in amino acids: CASSLASGGKTQYF. CDR3 nucleotide sequence: TGTGCCAGCAGCTTGGCCTCAGGGGGAAAGACCCAGTACTTC.

The chain has TRBV7-2 and TRBJ1-2; 11 bases agree with TRBD1. V was clipped by 0 bases and J by 4 bases; unmatched bases: 4. The CDR3 totals 16 residues. Germline V gene data show CDR1 as SGHTA and CDR2 as FQGNSA. The CDR3 sequence: CASSLAPGTGGYGYTF. The CDR3 DNA follows: TGTGCCAGCAGCTTAGCGCCTGGGACAGGGGGCTATGGCTACACCTTC.

This clone was detected a few times. The rearrangement links TRBV18 to TRBJ2-7, with a tentative D call TRBD2 (5 bases). The CDR3 contains 13 residues. Trimming removed 6 bases at V and 2 bases at J, with 11 bases between. Germline CDR1 and CDR2: KGHSH and LQKENI. Here the CDR3 reads CASSPTITYEQYF. CDR3 coding DNA: TGTGCCAGCTCGCCGACTATTACCTACGAGCAGTACTTC.

A few counts support this clone. The genes are TRBV5-1 and TRBJ2-2; D call uncertain. There are 14 residues in the CDR3. Germline V lookup: CDR1 SGHRS, CDR2 YFSETQ. The ends were cut back, 6 bases at V and 3 bases at J, with 12 bases in the middle. The DNA of the CDR3 is TGCGCCAGCACCTACTCGGAGTACACCGGGGAGCTGTTTTTT. Amino acid sequence: CASTYSEYTGELFF.

The chain carries TRBV7-2 and TRBJ1-5; D is unclear. CDR3 length: 14 residues. Germline CDR1 is SGHTA and CDR2 is FQGNSA. V dropped 5 bases and J dropped 2 bases, with 10 bases sitting between them. The CDR3 coding sequence is TGTGCCAGCAGCGTGCGGGAAGGCAATCAGCCCCAGCATTTT. It encodes CASSVREGNQPQHF.

V usage is TRBV7-8 and J usage is TRBJ2-1; 8 bases map to TRBD1. J gave up 7 bases and V 4 bases, and 6 bases lay outside the gene matches. Germline V gene sequence: CDR1 SGHVS, CDR2 FQNEAQ. The CDR3 runs 14 residues. The CDR3 loop is CASSSWTGTNEQFF. CDR3 nucleotide sequence: TGTGCCAGCAGCTCCTGGACAGGGACGAATGAGCAGTTCTTC. Full variable domain (outside the CDR3, taken from reference TRBV7-8 and TRBJ2-1): GAGVSQSPRYKVAKRGQDVALRCDPISGHVSLFWYQQALGQGPEFLTYFQNEAQLDKSGLPSDRFFAERPEGSVSTLKIQRTQQEDSAVYLCASSSWTGTNEQFFGPGTRLTVL.

The V call is TRBV6-6, the J call TRBJ2-7, with 12 bases lining up with TRBD2. CDR1 and CDR2 (germline): MNHNY, SVGAGI (reference sequence). V shed 5 bases and J 5 bases; nucleotides not matched to a gene: 4. The CDR3 runs 14 residues. The CDR3 here is CASSGGLAGHEQYF. In DNA form, the CDR3 reads TGTGCCAGCAGTGGAGGACTAGCGGGGCACGAGCAGTACTTC.

The gene calls are TRBV15 and TRBJ2-2; no reliable D call. V shed 3 bases and J shed 9 bases, with 14 bases lying between them. The CDR3 is 14 residues long. The V gene's germline CDR1 is LNHNV and CDR2 YYDKDF (reference sequence). The DNA of the CDR3 is TGTGCCACCAGCAGCTACTGGGCCGACCGGGAGCTGTTTTTT. Translation: CATSSYWADRELFF.

This clone was picked up many times. The chain employs TRBV29-1 and TRBJ2-1, with D possibly matching TRBD1 (7 bases). The CDR3 sequence is 14 residues long. Germline loops: CDR1 SQVTM, CDR2 ANQGSEA. V lost 4 bases and J lost 6, with 16 bases in between. The CDR3 bases are TGCAGCGTTGGGGTCAGGGGGGACAGCAATGAGCAGTTCTTC. Residues: CSVGVRGDSNEQFF.

The V gene is TRBV2, the J gene TRBJ2-1, with 7 bases lining up with TRBD2. Unmatched junction bases numbered 6, after V lost 5 bases and J lost 14 bases. Germline CDR1 reads SNHLY; CDR2 reads FYNNEI. The CDR3 runs to 11 residues. CDR3 protein: CASSREGGEFF. The DNA of the CDR3 is TGTGCCAGCAGTAGGGAGGGAGGGGAGTTCTTC.

The rearrangement joins TRBV4-2 to TRBJ2-7, with 7 bases that match TRBD1. V gave up 5 bases and J gave up 2 bases; unmatched junction bases: 6. The CDR3 has 14 residues. Germline lookup yields CDR1 LGHNA and CDR2 YNFKEQ. CDR3 residues: CASSSRTGPYEQYF. CDR3 DNA sequence: TGTGCCAGCAGCTCCCGGACAGGTCCCTACGAGCAGTACTTC.

J is TRBJ2-5 and V is TRBV9; D is ambiguous. The germline V gene has CDR1 SGDLS and CDR2 YYNGEE. With 0 bases removed from V and 3 bases from J, the gap between germline ends came to 6 bases. This CDR3 region has 13 residues. CDR3 nucleotides: TGTGCCAGCAGCGTAGCCACAGAAGAGACCCAGTACTTC. This encodes CASSVATEETQYF.

This clone came up a few times. The V gene is TRBV7-2, the J gene TRBJ2-5; D is undetermined. The length of the CDR3 is 15 residues. CDR1 is SGHTA and CDR2 is FQGNSA in the germline V gene. V was cut by 1 base and J by 5 bases, with 14 bases left in between. The CDR3 DNA follows: TGTGCCAGCAGCTTAGTCGGCCCAGGATGGGAGACCCAGTACTTC. Amino acids: CASSLVGPGWETQYF.

This clone was detected only a few times. The rearrangement joins TRBV5-1 to TRBJ1-3; D may be TRBD1 (6 bases). Germline V lookup: CDR1 SGHRS, CDR2 YFSETQ. Trimming stripped 3 bases from V and 4 bases from J, with 11 bases between. The CDR3 covers 14 residues. The CDR3, as DNA: TGCGCCAGCAGCTCGCAGGGGTCCGGAAACACCATATATTTT. Its protein is CASSSQGSGNTIYF. The full variable domain, with the rest looked up from reference TRBV5-1 and TRBJ1-3, is KAGVTQTPRYLIKTRGQQVTLSCSPISGHRSVSWYQQTPGQGLQFLFEYFSETQRNKGNFPGRFSGRQFSNSRSEMNVSTLELGDSALYLCASSSQGSGNTIYFGEGSWLTVV.

This clone was detected only a few times. The chain combines TRBV6-6 with TRBJ1-3, with D possibly being TRBD1 (6 bases). CDR3 length equals 16 residues. V was cut by 7 bases and J by 2 bases, with 18 bases left in between. Looked up from germline, CDR1 is MNHNY and CDR2 is SVGAGI (reference sequence). The CDR3 nucleotides are TGTGCCAGCACCACGGGGGGGGCCCTGGCTGGAAACACCATATATTTT. This encodes CASTTGGALAGNTIYF.

This clone was seen more than once but under ten times. The chain joins TRBV29-1 to TRBJ2-7; D perhaps matches TRBD1 (5 bases). The CDR3 is 13 residues long. The V gene lost 3 bases and the J gene lost 5 bases, with 14 bases spanning the gap. The germline CDR1 and CDR2 sequences are SQVTM and ANQGSEA. CDR3 DNA sequence: TGCAGCGTTGATCAGGGCGGATCTAACGAGCAGTACTTC. This gives the protein CSVDQGGSNEQYF.

The V and J genes are TRBV4-3 and TRBJ2-3, with D possibly matching TRBD2 (5 bases). The CDR3 is 14 amino acids. Germline V gene data show CDR1 as LGHNA and CDR2 as YSLEER. Between the trimmed V and J ends, which lost 0 bases and 4 bases, there was a span of 8 bases. The CDR3 DNA follows: TGCGCCAGCAGCCAAGAAGGGAGCGCAGATACGCAGTATTTT. Translating it yields CASSQEGSADTQYF.